Listed below are T cell receptor beta chains from one sample, sequenced in a study of vaccination and CD4 T cells after COVID-19. Their antigens are not known. TCRdb re-called the PCR reads with MiXCR, one entry per CDR3 protein. The sample has over 10,000 distinct CDR3 sequences, 76% seen once. Sequencing was done on a sample of CD4+ T cells from blood, cultured in vitro. These receptors came from a human donor who had recovered from COVID-19. Both conserved end residues are part of each CDR3. A D gene is named only where the DNA matches it firmly. Only some rows state a clone size, as once, few, many or a class for expanded clones.

abundance: once
d_gene: -
v_gene: TRBV28
j_gene: TRBJ1-2
CDR3nt: TGTGCCAGCAGTGCCGGGACACCTGATTATTATGGCTACACCTTC
CDR3aa: CASSAGTPDYYGYTF

abundance: -
d_gene: -
v_gene: TRBV6-1
j_gene: TRBJ1-1
CDR3nt: TGTGCCAGCAGCCCACAGGGAGCAAAGATCTTT
CDR3aa: CASSPQGAKIF

abundance: -
d_gene: TRBD1
v_gene: TRBV7-8
j_gene: TRBJ1-2
CDR3nt: TGTGCCAGCAGCTTAGTAGGGGACAGGGTGTATGGCTACACCTTC
CDR3aa: CASSLVGDRVYGYTF

abundance: -
d_gene: TRBD2
v_gene: TRBV5-5
j_gene: TRBJ2-3
CDR3nt: TGTGCCAGCATACTAGCGGGGGGCACAGATACGCAGTATTTT
CDR3aa: CASILAGGTDTQYF

abundance: -
d_gene: -
v_gene: TRBV20-1
j_gene: TRBJ2-3
CDR3nt: TGCAGTGCACCCCCGAAGGGGGGCATAGATACGCAGTATTTT
CDR3aa: CSAPPKGGIDTQYF

abundance: -
d_gene: -
v_gene: TRBV6-5
j_gene: TRBJ1-5
CDR3nt: TGTGCCAGCAGTTACTCGGCGAAGGGTTTGAGCAATCAGCCCCAGCATTTT
CDR3aa: CASSYSAKGLSNQPQHF

abundance: medium-sized
d_gene: TRBD1
v_gene: TRBV11-2
j_gene: TRBJ1-2
CDR3nt: TGTGCCAGCAGTCGGACAGGGGGCAATGGCTACACCTTC
CDR3aa: CASSRTGGNGYTF

abundance: -
d_gene: TRBD2
v_gene: TRBV20-1
j_gene: TRBJ2-1
CDR3nt: TGCAGTGCGAGACCGGGACTAGCATCCTACAATGAGCAGTTCTTC
CDR3aa: CSARPGLASYNEQFF

abundance: -
d_gene: -
v_gene: TRBV7-2
j_gene: TRBJ1-1
CDR3nt: TGTGCCAGCAGCTTAAGCGCGGGGGAAGCTTTCTTT
CDR3aa: CASSLSAGEAFF

abundance: -
d_gene: TRBD2
v_gene: TRBV5-1
j_gene: TRBJ2-3
CDR3nt: TGCGCCAGCAGCTTGACGGGGGGGAGCAGCACAGATACGCAGTATTTT
CDR3aa: CASSLTGGSSTDTQYF

abundance: large
d_gene: -
v_gene: TRBV20-1
j_gene: TRBJ1-5
CDR3nt: TGCAGTGCTAGACGAGGAGATAGCAATCAGCCCCAGCATTTT
CDR3aa: CSARRGDSNQPQHF

abundance: -
d_gene: -
v_gene: TRBV20-1
j_gene: TRBJ2-2
CDR3nt: TGCAGTGCTAGAGTTGGGGGGACCGGGGAGCTGTTTTTT
CDR3aa: CSARVGGTGELFF

abundance: -
d_gene: TRBD2
v_gene: TRBV7-2
j_gene: TRBJ2-7
CDR3nt: TGTGCCAGCACTCATGGCGGGGGACTAGCTTTGTACGAGCAGTACTTC
CDR3aa: CASTHGGGLALYEQYF

abundance: -
d_gene: -
v_gene: TRBV6-2/TRBV6-3
j_gene: TRBJ2-7
CDR3nt: TGTGCCAGCAGCTCACCGTGGCCTAGCTCCTATGAGCAGTACTTC
CDR3aa: CASSSPWPSSYEQYF

abundance: -
d_gene: TRBD1
v_gene: TRBV20-1
j_gene: TRBJ2-7
CDR3nt: TGCAGTGCACGAGTACAGGGGGTTGGCTACGAGCAGTACTTC
CDR3aa: CSARVQGVGYEQYF

abundance: large
d_gene: TRBD1
v_gene: TRBV4-3
j_gene: TRBJ1-2
CDR3nt: TGCGCCAGCAGCCAAACGGGACAGGGGGTTGAAGGCTACACCTTC
CDR3aa: CASSQTGQGVEGYTF

abundance: -
d_gene: TRBD2
v_gene: TRBV7-2
j_gene: TRBJ2-2
CDR3nt: TGTGCCAGCAGCTTTCGGGCGGGGGGGCTTGGGGAGCTGTTTTTT
CDR3aa: CASSFRAGGLGELFF

abundance: -
d_gene: -
v_gene: TRBV7-2
j_gene: TRBJ2-7
CDR3nt: TGTGCCAGCAGCCACAGTTCTAGAGAGCATTACGAGCAGTACTTC
CDR3aa: CASSHSSREHYEQYF

abundance: -
d_gene: -
v_gene: TRBV28
j_gene: TRBJ1-3
CDR3nt: TGTGCCAGCAGTCTCAGTCTCTCTGGAAACACCATATATTTT
CDR3aa: CASSLSLSGNTIYF

abundance: -
d_gene: -
v_gene: TRBV7-2
j_gene: TRBJ2-3
CDR3nt: TGTGCCAGCAGCCCCCTTGGGAGGGATACGCAGTATTTT
CDR3aa: CASSPLGRDTQYF

abundance: -
d_gene: -
v_gene: TRBV7-2
j_gene: TRBJ1-5
CDR3nt: TGTGCCAGCAGCTTGTTGTCGCGTCAGCCCCAGCATTTT
CDR3aa: CASSLLSRQPQHF

abundance: -
d_gene: TRBD1
v_gene: TRBV12-5
j_gene: TRBJ2-2
CDR3nt: TGTGCTAGTGGGTTACAGGGGGCCGGGGAGCTGTTTTTT
CDR3aa: CASGLQGAGELFF

abundance: -
d_gene: TRBD2
v_gene: TRBV24-1
j_gene: TRBJ2-2
CDR3nt: TGTGCCACCAGTGGAGCCCGTCATTCTAGCGGGGGGAACACCGGGGAGCTGTTTTTT
CDR3aa: CATSGARHSSGGNTGELFF

abundance: -
d_gene: -
v_gene: TRBV29-1
j_gene: TRBJ2-3
CDR3nt: TGCAGCGTTGAAACAACAGGGATTAGCCGGGGCACAGATACGCAGTATTTT
CDR3aa: CSVETTGISRGTDTQYF

abundance: -
d_gene: -
v_gene: TRBV19
j_gene: TRBJ2-7
CDR3nt: TGTGCCAGTAGTTCACAGGGAAGTAACGAGCAGTACTTC
CDR3aa: CASSSQGSNEQYF

abundance: once
d_gene: -
v_gene: TRBV28
j_gene: TRBJ2-7
CDR3nt: TGTGCCAGCAGTTCAGACTACGAGCAGTACTTC
CDR3aa: CASSSDYEQYF

abundance: -
d_gene: TRBD1
v_gene: TRBV11-2
j_gene: TRBJ2-2
CDR3nt: TGTGCCAGCAGCCGACAGGGGGAGGTCACCGGGGAGCTGTTTTTT
CDR3aa: CASSRQGEVTGELFF

abundance: once
d_gene: -
v_gene: TRBV6-1
j_gene: TRBJ1-1
CDR3nt: TGTGCCAGCTTGGACCCCGGGAACACTGAAGCTTTCTTT
CDR3aa: CASLDPGNTEAFF

abundance: few
d_gene: -
v_gene: TRBV25-1
j_gene: TRBJ1-2
CDR3nt: TGTGCCAGCAGTAGCGCGGTTCGCTACACCTTC
CDR3aa: CASSSAVRYTF

abundance: -
d_gene: TRBD1
v_gene: TRBV19
j_gene: TRBJ1-1
CDR3nt: TGTGCCAGTGCACCCGGGACAGGGGGATTGAACACTGAAGCTTTCTTT
CDR3aa: CASAPGTGGLNTEAFF

abundance: -
d_gene: TRBD1
v_gene: TRBV3-1
j_gene: TRBJ1-6
CDR3nt: TGTGCCAGCACCACAGGGGAGGTTCGGAATTCACCCCTCCACTTT
CDR3aa: CASTTGEVRNSPLHF

abundance: -
d_gene: TRBD1
v_gene: TRBV15
j_gene: TRBJ2-7
CDR3nt: TGTGCCACCAGCAGAGGGGACAGGGGCTACGAGCAGTACTTC
CDR3aa: CATSRGDRGYEQYF

abundance: -
d_gene: -
v_gene: TRBV12-3/TRBV12-4
j_gene: TRBJ1-1
CDR3nt: TGTGCCAGCAGGCTACACGAGAACACTGAAGCTTTCTTT
CDR3aa: CASRLHENTEAFF

abundance: -
d_gene: -
v_gene: TRBV7-3
j_gene: TRBJ1-6
CDR3nt: TGTGCCAGCAGCTTAGACATAGATGACCCCCTCCACTTT
CDR3aa: CASSLDIDDPLHF

abundance: -
d_gene: TRBD1
v_gene: TRBV2
j_gene: TRBJ1-2
CDR3nt: TGTGCCAGCACGGACAGGGCTCCTTATGGCTACACCTTC
CDR3aa: CASTDRAPYGYTF

abundance: -
d_gene: TRBD1
v_gene: TRBV12-3/TRBV12-4
j_gene: TRBJ1-6
CDR3nt: TGTGCCAGCAGCCTGGAACAGGGGCCGAGAGGGCTCCACTTT
CDR3aa: CASSLEQGPRGLHF

abundance: -
d_gene: -
v_gene: TRBV10-3
j_gene: TRBJ1-1
CDR3nt: TGTGCCATCAGTGAGTCTGCCACCCGGACTGAAGCTTTCTTT
CDR3aa: CAISESATRTEAFF

abundance: few
d_gene: TRBD1
v_gene: TRBV10-1
j_gene: TRBJ2-7
CDR3nt: TGCGCCAGCAGTGCACAACGACCGGGACAGCGGTACGAGCAGTACTTC
CDR3aa: CASSAQRPGQRYEQYF

abundance: -
d_gene: -
v_gene: TRBV6-2/TRBV6-3
j_gene: TRBJ2-3
CDR3nt: TGTGCCAGCAGTTACTTCGGCAGGGGAGCAGATACGCAGTATTTT
CDR3aa: CASSYFGRGADTQYF

abundance: -
d_gene: -
v_gene: TRBV19
j_gene: TRBJ1-5
CDR3nt: TGTGCCAGTGGGGTAGACCTTAATCAGCCCCAGCATTTT
CDR3aa: CASGVDLNQPQHF

abundance: -
d_gene: TRBD1
v_gene: TRBV27
j_gene: TRBJ1-1
CDR3nt: TGTGCCAGCAACCTTTTAGGACAGGGGGTGGGGAACACTGAAGCTTTCTTT
CDR3aa: CASNLLGQGVGNTEAFF

abundance: few
d_gene: TRBD1
v_gene: TRBV11-2
j_gene: TRBJ1-1
CDR3nt: TGTGCCAGCAGGACAGGGTGGAACACTGAAGCTTTCTTT
CDR3aa: CASRTGWNTEAFF

abundance: -
d_gene: -
v_gene: TRBV2
j_gene: TRBJ1-5
CDR3nt: TGTGCCAGCATGATACGGGGTAATAGCAATCAGCCCCAGCATTTT
CDR3aa: CASMIRGNSNQPQHF

abundance: few
d_gene: TRBD1
v_gene: TRBV20-1
j_gene: TRBJ1-5
CDR3nt: TGCAGTGCTCACAGGGGGAGCAATCAGCCCCAGCATTTT
CDR3aa: CSAHRGSNQPQHF

abundance: -
d_gene: -
v_gene: TRBV24-1
j_gene: TRBJ2-5
CDR3nt: TGTGCCACCAGTGATTTCAACAGGGAAAGGCGAGAGACGCAGTACTTC
CDR3aa: CATSDFNRERRETQYF

abundance: -
d_gene: -
v_gene: TRBV20-1
j_gene: TRBJ2-4
CDR3nt: TGCAGTGCTAGGGTCCCCGCGCAGGACATTCAGTACTTC
CDR3aa: CSARVPAQDIQYF

abundance: -
d_gene: -
v_gene: TRBV24-1
j_gene: TRBJ2-7
CDR3nt: TGTGCCACCAGTGATTTGCACCCTGACCGCCAGCAGCAGTACTTC
CDR3aa: CATSDLHPDRQQQYF